Sequencing of this T cell receptor beta chain was carried out in a study of shared clonotypes between healthy human individuals. The repertoire was sequenced with immunoSEQ multiplex PCR; TCRdb's copy has only in-frame clones and lacks some. The sample lists approximately 97,000 clones; around two thirds were seen once. Researchers reported that CD8 memory united CD45RO+ cells with CCR7-negative CD45RA+ TemRA cells. The CDR3 runs to 22 residues. Germline CDR1 and CDR2: KGHSH and LQKENI. V lost 1 base to trimming and J lost 2 bases; unmatched junction nucleotides: 21. Source material: memory CD8+ T cells sorted from blood. The subset here: CD45RO+ cells pooled with CCR7-negative TemRA cells. The V gene is TRBV18, the J gene TRBJ2-1, with 9 bases identical to TRBD2. This sequence originates from a man aged 25-45 years in good health. The CDR3 DNA is TGTGCCAGCTCACCACGGGGGCAAGTAGCGGGAGATAGGACGAGCCCCTACAATGAGCAGTTCTTC. This sequence encodes CASSPRGQVAGDRTSPYNEQFF.